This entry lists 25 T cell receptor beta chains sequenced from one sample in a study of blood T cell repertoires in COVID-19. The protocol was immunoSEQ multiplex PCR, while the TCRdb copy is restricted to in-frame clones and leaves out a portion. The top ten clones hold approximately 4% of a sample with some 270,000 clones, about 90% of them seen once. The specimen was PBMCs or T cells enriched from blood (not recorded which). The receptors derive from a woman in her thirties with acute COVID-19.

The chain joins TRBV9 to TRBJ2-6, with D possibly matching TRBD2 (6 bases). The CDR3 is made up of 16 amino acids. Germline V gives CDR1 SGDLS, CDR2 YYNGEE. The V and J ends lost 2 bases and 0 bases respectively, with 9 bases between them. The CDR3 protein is CASSVRGTSGANVLTF. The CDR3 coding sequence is TGTGCCAGCAGCGTCCGGGGGACCTCTGGGGCCAACGTCCTGACTTTC.

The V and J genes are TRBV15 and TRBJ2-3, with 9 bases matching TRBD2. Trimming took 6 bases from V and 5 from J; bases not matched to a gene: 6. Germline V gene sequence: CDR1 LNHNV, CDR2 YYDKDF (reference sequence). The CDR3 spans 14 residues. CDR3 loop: CATSPGLAVDTQYF. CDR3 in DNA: TGTGCCACCAGTCCGGGACTAGCTGTAGATACGCAGTATTTT.

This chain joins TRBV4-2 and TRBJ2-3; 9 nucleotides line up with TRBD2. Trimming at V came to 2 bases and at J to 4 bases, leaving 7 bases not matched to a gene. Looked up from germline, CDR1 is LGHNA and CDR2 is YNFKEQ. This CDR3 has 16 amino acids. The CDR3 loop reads CASSQTVAGDSDTQYF. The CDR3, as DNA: TGTGCCAGCAGCCAAACGGTAGCGGGAGATTCAGATACGCAGTATTTT.

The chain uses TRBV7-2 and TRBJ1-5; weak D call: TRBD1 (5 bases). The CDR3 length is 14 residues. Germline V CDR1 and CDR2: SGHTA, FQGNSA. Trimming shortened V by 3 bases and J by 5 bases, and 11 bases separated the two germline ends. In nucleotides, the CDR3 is TGTGCCAGCAGCTTTCCAGGGTTGTATCAGCCCCAGCATTTT. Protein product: CASSFPGLYQPQHF.

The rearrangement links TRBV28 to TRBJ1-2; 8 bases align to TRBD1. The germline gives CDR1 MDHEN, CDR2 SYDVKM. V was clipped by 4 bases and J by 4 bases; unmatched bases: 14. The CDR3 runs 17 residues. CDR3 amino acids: CASSSAQISQGAYGYTF. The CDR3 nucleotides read TGTGCCAGCAGTTCCGCTCAAATTTCTCAGGGGGCCTATGGCTACACCTTC.

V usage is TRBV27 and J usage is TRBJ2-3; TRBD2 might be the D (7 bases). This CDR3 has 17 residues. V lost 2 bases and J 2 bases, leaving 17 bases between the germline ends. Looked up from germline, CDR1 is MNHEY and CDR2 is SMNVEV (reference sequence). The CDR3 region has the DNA TGTGCCAGCAGTTTACGGGGGGCAGGCCAGACCACAGATACGCAGTATTTT. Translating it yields CASSLRGAGQTTDTQYF.

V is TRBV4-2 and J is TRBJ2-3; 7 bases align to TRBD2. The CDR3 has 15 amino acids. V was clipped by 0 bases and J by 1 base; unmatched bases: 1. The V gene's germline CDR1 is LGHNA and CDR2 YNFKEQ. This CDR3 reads CASSQDAGGTDTQYF. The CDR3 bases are TGTGCCAGCAGCCAAGACGCGGGAGGCACAGATACGCAGTATTTT.

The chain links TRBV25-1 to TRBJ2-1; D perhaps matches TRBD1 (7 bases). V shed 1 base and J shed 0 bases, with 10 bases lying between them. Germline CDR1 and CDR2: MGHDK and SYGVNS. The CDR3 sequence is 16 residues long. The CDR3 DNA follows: TGTGCCAGCAGTGAATCAGGGGGGAGCTCCTACAATGAGCAGTTCTTC. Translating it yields CASSESGGSSYNEQFF.

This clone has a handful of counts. The CDR3 coding sequence is TGTGCCAGCAGTTCTACCTACGAGCAGTACTTC. This translates into CASSSTYEQYF. The rearrangement uses TRBV28 and TRBJ2-7; D ambiguous. The germline V gene encodes CDR1 MDHEN and CDR2 SYDVKM. The length of the CDR3 is 11 residues. Deletions cut 4 bases from V and 2 bases from J, with 3 bases between.

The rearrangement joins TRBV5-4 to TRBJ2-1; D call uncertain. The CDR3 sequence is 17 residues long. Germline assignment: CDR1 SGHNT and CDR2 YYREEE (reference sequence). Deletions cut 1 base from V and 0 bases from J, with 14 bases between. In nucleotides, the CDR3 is TGTGCCAGCAGCTTGAATCCTCTAGTTAGCTCCTACAATGAGCAGTTCTTC. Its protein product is CASSLNPLVSSYNEQFF.

CDR3 DNA: TGTGCCAGCAGCGTAGCCACTAGCGGAGGACACTACAATGAGCAGTTCTTC. Translating it yields CASSVATSGGHYNEQFF. The chain employs TRBV9 and TRBJ2-1; TRBD2 matches at 8 bases. Germline V gene lookup returns CDR1 SGDLS and CDR2 YYNGEE. The junction had 8 bases not matched to a gene; V was cut back by 0 bases and J by 3 bases. This CDR3 has 17 amino acids.

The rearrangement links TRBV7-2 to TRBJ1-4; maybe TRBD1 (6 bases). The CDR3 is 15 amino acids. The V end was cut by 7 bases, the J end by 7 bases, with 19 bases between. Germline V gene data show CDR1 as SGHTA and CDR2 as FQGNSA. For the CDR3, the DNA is TGTGCCAGCACTTCTACACAGGGAAGCTTTGAAAAACTGTTTTTT. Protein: CASTSTQGSFEKLFF.

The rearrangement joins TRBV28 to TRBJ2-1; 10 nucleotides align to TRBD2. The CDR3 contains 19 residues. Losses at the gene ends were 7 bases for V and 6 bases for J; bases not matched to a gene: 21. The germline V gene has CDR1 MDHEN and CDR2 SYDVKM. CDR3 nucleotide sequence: TGTGCCAGCACTCCAGTCGTCCTAGCGGGAGAGGAATACGGCAATGAGCAGTTCTTC. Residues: CASTPVVLAGEEYGNEQFF.

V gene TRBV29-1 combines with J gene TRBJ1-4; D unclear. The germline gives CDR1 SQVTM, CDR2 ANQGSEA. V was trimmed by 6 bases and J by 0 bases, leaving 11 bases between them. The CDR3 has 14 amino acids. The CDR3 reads CSVLTDSTNEKLFF. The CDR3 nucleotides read TGCAGCGTGCTGACCGACTCAACTAATGAAAAACTGTTTTTT.

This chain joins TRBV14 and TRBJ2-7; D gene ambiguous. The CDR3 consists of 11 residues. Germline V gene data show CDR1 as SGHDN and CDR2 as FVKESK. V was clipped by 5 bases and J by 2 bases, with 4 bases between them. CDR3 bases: TGTGCCAGCAGCTCTACCTACGAGCAGTACTTC. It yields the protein CASSSTYEQYF.

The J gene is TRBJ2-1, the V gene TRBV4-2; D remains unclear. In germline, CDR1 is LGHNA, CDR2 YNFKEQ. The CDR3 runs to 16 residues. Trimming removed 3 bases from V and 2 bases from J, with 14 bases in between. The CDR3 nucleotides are TGTGCCAGCAGCCAGGGTTTAGCAGAAACCTACAATGAGCAGTTCTTC. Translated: CASSQGLAETYNEQFF.

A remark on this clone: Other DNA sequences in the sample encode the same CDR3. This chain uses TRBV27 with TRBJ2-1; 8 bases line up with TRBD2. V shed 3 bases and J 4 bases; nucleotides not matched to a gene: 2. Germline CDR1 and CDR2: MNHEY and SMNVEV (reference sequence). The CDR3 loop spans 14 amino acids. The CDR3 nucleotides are TGTGCCAGCAGTTTGGGCGGGAGGTACAATGAGCAGTTCTTC. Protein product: CASSLGGRYNEQFF.

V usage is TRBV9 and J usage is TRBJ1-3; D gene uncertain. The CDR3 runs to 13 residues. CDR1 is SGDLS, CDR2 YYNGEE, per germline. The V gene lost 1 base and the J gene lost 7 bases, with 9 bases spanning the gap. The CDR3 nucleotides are TGTGCCAGCAGCGTATCCGGGATGAACACCATATATTTT. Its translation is CASSVSGMNTIYF.

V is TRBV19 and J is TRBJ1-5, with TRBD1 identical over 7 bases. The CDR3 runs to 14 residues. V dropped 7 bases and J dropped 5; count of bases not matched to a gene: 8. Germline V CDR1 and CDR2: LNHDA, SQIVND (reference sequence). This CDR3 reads CASTEDRDHQPQHF. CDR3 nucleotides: TGTGCCAGTACCGAAGACAGGGACCATCAGCCCCAGCATTTT.

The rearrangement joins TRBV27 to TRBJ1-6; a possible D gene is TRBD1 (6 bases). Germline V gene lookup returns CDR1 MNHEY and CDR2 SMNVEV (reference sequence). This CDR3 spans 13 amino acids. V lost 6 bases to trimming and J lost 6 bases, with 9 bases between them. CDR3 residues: CASSFRGNSPLHF. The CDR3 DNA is TGTGCCAGCAGCTTCAGGGGTAATTCACCCCTCCACTTT.

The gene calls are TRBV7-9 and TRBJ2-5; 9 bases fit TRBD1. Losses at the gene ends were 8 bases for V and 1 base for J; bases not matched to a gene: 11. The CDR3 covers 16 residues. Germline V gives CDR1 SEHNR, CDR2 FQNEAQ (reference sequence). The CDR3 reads CASQMTQGAPQETQYF. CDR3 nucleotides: TGTGCCAGCCAAATGACACAGGGGGCCCCCCAAGAGACCCAGTACTTC.

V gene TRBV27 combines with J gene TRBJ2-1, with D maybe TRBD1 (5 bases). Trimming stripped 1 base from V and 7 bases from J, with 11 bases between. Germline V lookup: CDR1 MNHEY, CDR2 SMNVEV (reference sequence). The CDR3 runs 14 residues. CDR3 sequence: CASSLWAKGNEQFF. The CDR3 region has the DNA TGTGCCAGCAGTTTATGGGCCAAGGGGAATGAGCAGTTCTTC.

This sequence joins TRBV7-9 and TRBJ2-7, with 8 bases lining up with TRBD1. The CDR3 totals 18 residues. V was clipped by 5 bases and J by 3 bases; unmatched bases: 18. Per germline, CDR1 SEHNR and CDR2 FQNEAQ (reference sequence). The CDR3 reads CASSPFSPLGQGRYEQYF. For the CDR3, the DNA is TGTGCCAGCAGCCCCTTTTCCCCCCTAGGACAGGGCCGCTACGAGCAGTACTTC. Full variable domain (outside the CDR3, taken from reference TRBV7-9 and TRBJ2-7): DTGVSQNPRHKITKRGQNVTFRCDPISEHNRLYWYRQTLGQGPEFLTYFQNEAQLEKSRLLSDRFSAERPKGSFSTLEIQRTEQGDSAMYLCASSPFSPLGQGRYEQYFGPGTRLTVT.

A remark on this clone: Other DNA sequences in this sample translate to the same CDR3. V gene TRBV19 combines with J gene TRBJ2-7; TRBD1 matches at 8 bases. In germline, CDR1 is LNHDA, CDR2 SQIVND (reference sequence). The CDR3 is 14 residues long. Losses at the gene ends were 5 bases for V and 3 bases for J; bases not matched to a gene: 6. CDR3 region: CASSGRTGSYEQYF. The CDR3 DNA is TGTGCCAGTAGTGGGCGGACAGGGAGCTACGAGCAGTACTTC.

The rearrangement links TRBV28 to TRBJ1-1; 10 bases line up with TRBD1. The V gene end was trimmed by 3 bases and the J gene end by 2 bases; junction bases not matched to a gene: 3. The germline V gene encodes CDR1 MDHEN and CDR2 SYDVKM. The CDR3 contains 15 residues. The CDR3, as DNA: TGTGCCAGCAGTTTGTGGGACAGGGGAAACACTGAAGCTTTCTTT. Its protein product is CASSLWDRGNTEAFF. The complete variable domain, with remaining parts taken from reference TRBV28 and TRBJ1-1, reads DVKVTQSSRYLVKRTGEKVFLECVQDMDHENMFWYRQDPGLGLRLIYFSYDVKMKEKGDIPEGYSVSREKKERFSLILESASTNQTSMYLCASSLWDRGNTEAFFGQGTRLTVV.